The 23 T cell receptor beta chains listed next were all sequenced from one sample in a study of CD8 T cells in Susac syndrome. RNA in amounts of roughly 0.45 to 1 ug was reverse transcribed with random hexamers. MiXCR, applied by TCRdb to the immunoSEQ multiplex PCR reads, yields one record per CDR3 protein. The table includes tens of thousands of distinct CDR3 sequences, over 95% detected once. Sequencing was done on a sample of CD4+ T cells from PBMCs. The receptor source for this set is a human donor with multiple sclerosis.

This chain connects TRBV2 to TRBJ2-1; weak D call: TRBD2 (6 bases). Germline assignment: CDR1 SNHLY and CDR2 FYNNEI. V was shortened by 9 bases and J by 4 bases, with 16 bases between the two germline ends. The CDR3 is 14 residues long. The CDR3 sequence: CASTGTSFYNEQFF. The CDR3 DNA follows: TGTGCCAGTACCGGGACTTCCTTTTACAATGAGCAGTTCTTC.

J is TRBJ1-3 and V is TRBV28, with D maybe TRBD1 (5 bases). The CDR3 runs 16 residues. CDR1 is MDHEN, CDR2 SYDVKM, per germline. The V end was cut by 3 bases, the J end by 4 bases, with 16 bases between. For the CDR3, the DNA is TGTGCCAGCAGTTTCTACGCCCTGGACAACGGAAACACCATATATTTT. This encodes CASSFYALDNGNTIYF.

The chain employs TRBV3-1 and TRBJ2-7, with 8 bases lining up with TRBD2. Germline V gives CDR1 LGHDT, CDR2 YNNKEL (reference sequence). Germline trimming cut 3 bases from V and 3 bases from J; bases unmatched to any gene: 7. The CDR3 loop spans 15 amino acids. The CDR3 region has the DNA TGTGCCAGCAGCCATGGGACTAGGATTCTCTACGAGCAGTACTTC. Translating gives CASSHGTRILYEQYF.

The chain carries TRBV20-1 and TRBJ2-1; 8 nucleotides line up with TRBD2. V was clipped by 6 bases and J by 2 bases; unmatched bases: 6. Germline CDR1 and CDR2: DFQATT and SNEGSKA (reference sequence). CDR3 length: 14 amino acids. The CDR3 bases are TGCAGTGCGTCCGGGGGGGCAACCTACAATGAGCAGTTCTTC. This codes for CSASGGATYNEQFF.

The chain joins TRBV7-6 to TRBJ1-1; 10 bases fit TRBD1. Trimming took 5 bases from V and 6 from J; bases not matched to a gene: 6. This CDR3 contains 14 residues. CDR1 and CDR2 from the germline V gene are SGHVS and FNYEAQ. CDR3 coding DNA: TGTGCCAGCAGCCTGGGACAGGGGTCGGCTGAAGCTTTCTTT. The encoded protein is CASSLGQGSAEAFF.

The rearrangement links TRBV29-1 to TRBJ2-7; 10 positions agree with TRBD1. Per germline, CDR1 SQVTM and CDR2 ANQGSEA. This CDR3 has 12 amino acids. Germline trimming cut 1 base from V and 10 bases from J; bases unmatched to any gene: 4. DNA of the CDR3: TGCAGCGTTGAAGGTGGGACAGGGGACCAGTACTTC. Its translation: CSVEGGTGDQYF.

CDR3 bases: TGTGCCAGCAGCCAAGATCTCCACGAGCAGTACTTC. Protein product: CASSQDLHEQYF. The chain recombines TRBV3-1 with TRBJ2-7; no firm D call. Germline-derived CDR1 and CDR2 are LGHDT and YNNKEL (reference sequence). This CDR3 has 12 amino acids. Trimming cost V 0 bases and J 5 bases, with 5 bases left between them.

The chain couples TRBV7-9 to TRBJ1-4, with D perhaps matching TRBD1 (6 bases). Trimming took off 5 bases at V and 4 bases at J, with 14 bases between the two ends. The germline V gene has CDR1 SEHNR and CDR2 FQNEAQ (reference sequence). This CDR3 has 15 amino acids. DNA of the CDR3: TGTGCCAGCAGCCAGGGGACCGGTAATAATGAAAAACTGTTTTTT. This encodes CASSQGTGNNEKLFF.

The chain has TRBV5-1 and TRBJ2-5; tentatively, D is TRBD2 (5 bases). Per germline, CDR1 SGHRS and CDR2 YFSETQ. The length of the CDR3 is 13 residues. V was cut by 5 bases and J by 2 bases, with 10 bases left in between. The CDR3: CASSFREQETQYF. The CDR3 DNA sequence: TGCGCCAGCAGTTTCCGGGAACAAGAGACCCAGTACTTC.

The CDR3 nucleotides read TGCGCCAGCAGCTCCGTGATGGGGGTCCATGGCTACACCTTC. It translates to CASSSVMGVHGYTF. V usage is TRBV5-1 and J usage is TRBJ1-2; a weak D match, TRBD1 (5 bases). The CDR3 has 14 amino acids. CDR1 SGHRS and CDR2 YFSETQ come from the germline V gene. V gave up 3 bases and J gave up 6 bases, with 15 bases separating them.

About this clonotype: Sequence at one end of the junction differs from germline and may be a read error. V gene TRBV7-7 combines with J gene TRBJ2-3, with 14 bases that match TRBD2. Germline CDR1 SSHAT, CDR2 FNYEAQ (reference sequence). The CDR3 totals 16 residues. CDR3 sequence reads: CASSSGLAGGTDTQYF. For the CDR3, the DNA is TGTGCTAGCAGCTCGGGACTAGCGGGGGGCACAGATACGCAGTATTTT.

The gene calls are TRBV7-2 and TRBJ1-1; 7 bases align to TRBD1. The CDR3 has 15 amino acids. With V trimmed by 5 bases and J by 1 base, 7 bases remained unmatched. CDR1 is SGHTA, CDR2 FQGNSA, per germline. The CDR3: CASSPATGTNTEAFF. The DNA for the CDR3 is TGTGCCAGCAGCCCGGCGACAGGGACGAACACTGAAGCTTTCTTT.

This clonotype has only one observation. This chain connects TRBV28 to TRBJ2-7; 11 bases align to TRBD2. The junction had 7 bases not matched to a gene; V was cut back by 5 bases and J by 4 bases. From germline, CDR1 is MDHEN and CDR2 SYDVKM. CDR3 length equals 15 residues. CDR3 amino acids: CASSDLSGGAYEQYF. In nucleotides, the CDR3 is TGTGCCAGCAGTGACCTTAGCGGGGGGGCATACGAGCAGTACTTC.

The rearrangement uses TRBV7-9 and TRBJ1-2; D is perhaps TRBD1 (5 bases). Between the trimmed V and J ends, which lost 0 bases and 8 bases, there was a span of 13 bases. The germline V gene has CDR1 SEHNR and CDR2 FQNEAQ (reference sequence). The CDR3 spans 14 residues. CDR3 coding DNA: TGTGCCAGCAGCTTAGCTGGCAGGGAGTTCGGCTACACCTTC. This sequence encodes CASSLAGREFGYTF.

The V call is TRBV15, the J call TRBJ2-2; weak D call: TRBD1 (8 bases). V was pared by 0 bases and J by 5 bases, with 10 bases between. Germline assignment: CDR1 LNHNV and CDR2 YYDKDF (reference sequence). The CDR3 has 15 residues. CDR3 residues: CATSREQGGTGELFF. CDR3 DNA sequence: TGTGCCACCAGCAGAGAACAGGGGGGGACCGGGGAGCTGTTTTTT.

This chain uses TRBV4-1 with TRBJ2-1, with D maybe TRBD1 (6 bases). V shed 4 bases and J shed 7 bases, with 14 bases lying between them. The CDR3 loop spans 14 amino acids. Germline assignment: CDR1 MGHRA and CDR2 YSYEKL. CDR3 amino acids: CASSPPATGNEQFF. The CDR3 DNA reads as TGCGCCAGCAGCCCACCCGCTACAGGGAATGAGCAGTTCTTC.

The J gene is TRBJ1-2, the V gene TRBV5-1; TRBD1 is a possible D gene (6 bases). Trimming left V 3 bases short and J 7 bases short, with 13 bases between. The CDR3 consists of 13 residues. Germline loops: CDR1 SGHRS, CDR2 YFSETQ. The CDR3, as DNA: TGCGCCAGCAGCTCTTTACAGGACAGTGGCTACACCTTC. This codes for CASSSLQDSGYTF.

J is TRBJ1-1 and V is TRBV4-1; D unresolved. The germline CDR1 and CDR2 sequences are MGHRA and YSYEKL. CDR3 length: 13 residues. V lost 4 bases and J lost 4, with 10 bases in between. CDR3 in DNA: TGCGCCAGCAGCCGGGAAGGGTTCACTGAAGCTTTCTTT. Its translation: CASSREGFTEAFF.

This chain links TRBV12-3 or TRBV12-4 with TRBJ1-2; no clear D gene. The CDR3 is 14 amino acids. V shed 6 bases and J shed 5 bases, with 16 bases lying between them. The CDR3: CASSSLGRDYGYTF. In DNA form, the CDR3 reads TGTGCCAGCAGCAGCCTCGGGAGGGATTATGGCTACACCTTC.

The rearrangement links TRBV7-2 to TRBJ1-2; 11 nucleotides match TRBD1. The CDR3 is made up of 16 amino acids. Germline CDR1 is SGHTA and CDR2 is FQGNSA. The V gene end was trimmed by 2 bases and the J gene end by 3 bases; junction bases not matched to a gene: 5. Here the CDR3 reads CASSLRTGGNYYGYTF. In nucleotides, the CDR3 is TGTGCCAGCAGCTTACGGACAGGGGGCAATTACTATGGCTACACCTTC.

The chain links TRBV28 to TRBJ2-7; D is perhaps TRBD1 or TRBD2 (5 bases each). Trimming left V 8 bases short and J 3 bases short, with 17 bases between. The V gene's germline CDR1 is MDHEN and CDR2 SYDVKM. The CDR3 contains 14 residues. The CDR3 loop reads CASGGSLSFYEQYF. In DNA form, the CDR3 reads TGTGCCAGCGGGGGAAGTCTTAGCTTCTACGAGCAGTACTTC.

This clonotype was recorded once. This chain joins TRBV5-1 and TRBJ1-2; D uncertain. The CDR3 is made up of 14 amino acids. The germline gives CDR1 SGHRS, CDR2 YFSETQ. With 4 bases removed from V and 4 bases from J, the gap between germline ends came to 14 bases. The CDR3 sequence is CASSVESRAYGYTF. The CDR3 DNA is TGCGCCAGCAGCGTAGAGTCACGGGCCTATGGCTACACCTTC.

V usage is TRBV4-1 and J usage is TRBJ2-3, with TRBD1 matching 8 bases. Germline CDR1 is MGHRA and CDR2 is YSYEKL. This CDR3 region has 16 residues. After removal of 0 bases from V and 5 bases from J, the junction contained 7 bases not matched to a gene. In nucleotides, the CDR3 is TGCGCCAGCAGCCAAGATCCGGACAGGGAAGGAGATACGCAGTATTTT. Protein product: CASSQDPDREGDTQYF.